These 18 T cell receptor beta chains were all obtained from the same sample, sequenced in a study of OX40 agonist ivuxolimab in advanced cancers. Sequencing was performed with immunoSEQ multiplex PCR; in TCRdb, only in-frame clones are kept and a portion is missing. The profile covers over 45,000 clones, with 83% appearing a single time and roughly 1.1% taken by the ten largest. The sequenced sample was CD4+ or CD8+ T cells sorted from blood, obtained in a trial of the OX40 agonist ivuxolimab. These receptors came from an adult with an advanced solid tumor such as melanoma, head and neck, liver or kidney cancer.

The rearrangement links TRBV5-4 to TRBJ1-1; D is unclear. The CDR3 is 15 residues long. In germline, CDR1 is SGHNT, CDR2 YYREEE (reference sequence). V lost 4 bases to trimming and J lost 2 bases, with 15 bases between them. CDR3 sequence: CASSRKHGTNTEAFF. As DNA, the CDR3 is TGTGCCAGCAGCCGGAAACACGGAACTAACACTGAAGCTTTCTTT.

A remark on this clone: Its ends do not fully match the called genes, so a read error is possible. The chain couples TRBV7-7 to TRBJ2-1; D is ambiguous. This CDR3 has 13 amino acids. In germline, CDR1 is SSHAT, CDR2 FNYEAQ (reference sequence). The CDR3 nucleotides are TGTGCTAGCAGCTTAGAGTGGGACAATGAGCAGTTCTTC. It specifies CASSLEWDNEQFF.

This clone was counted between two and nine times. The V gene is TRBV18, the J gene TRBJ1-5, with a tentative D call TRBD1 (5 bases). Trimming pared 3 bases from V and 4 bases from J, leaving 13 bases between. CDR1 and CDR2 (germline): KGHSH, LQKENI. The CDR3 loop spans 15 amino acids. CDR3 region: CASSPIGTGNQPQHF. The CDR3 DNA reads as TGTGCCAGCTCACCGATCGGGACGGGTAATCAGCCCCAGCATTTT.

J is TRBJ1-1 and V is TRBV7-8; D ambiguous. The CDR3 has 15 amino acids. The germline CDR1 and CDR2 sequences are SGHVS and FQNEAQ. V gave up 3 bases and J gave up 2 bases, with 13 bases separating them. The CDR3 sequence: CASSFERRSNTEAFF. The CDR3 DNA reads as TGTGCCAGCAGCTTCGAGCGAAGGAGCAACACTGAAGCTTTCTTT.

Here the CDR3 DNA reads TGCGCCAGCAGCCAAAATTTGTTTATCGGATCTGAAAAACTGTTTTTT. It encodes CASSQNLFIGSEKLFF. The chain employs TRBV4-3 and TRBJ1-4; D unclear. CDR1 is LGHNA, CDR2 YSLEER, per germline. The CDR3 is 16 amino acids. Between the trimmed V and J ends, which lost 2 bases and 7 bases, there was a span of 17 bases.

The chain is built from TRBV2 and TRBJ2-3; TRBD1 might be the D (7 bases). With 0 bases removed from V and 4 bases from J, the gap between germline ends came to 14 bases. In germline, CDR1 is SNHLY, CDR2 FYNNEI. This CDR3 has 16 residues. CDR3 in amino acids: CASSEAQGGWPDTQYF. CDR3 DNA: TGTGCCAGCAGTGAAGCCCAGGGGGGTTGGCCAGATACGCAGTATTTT.

This chain connects TRBV5-1 to TRBJ2-3, with a weak D call TRBD1 (6 bases). The V and J ends lost 0 bases and 4 bases respectively, with 18 bases between them. Germline V gene data show CDR1 as SGHRS and CDR2 as YFSETQ. CDR3 size: 17 residues. The CDR3 DNA reads as TGCGCCAGCAGCTTGGGAACGACAGGTTCTGGGGCAGATACGCAGTATTTT. Translating gives CASSLGTTGSGADTQYF. The variable domain in full, with the rest retrieved from reference TRBV5-1 and TRBJ2-3, is KAGVTQTPRYLIKTRGQQVTLSCSPISGHRSVSWYQQTPGQGLQFLFEYFSETQRNKGNFPGRFSGRQFSNSRSEMNVSTLELGDSALYLCASSLGTTGSGADTQYFGPGTRLTVL.

The genes are TRBV7-9 and TRBJ1-1; D is ambiguous. Trimming shortened V by 1 base and J by 4 bases, and 13 bases separated the two germline ends. Germline V lookup: CDR1 SEHNR, CDR2 FQNEAQ (reference sequence). This CDR3 contains 15 residues. The CDR3 bases are TGTGCCAGCAGCTTAGGGACGGTGCTCCCCACTGAAGCTTTCTTT. Translating it yields CASSLGTVLPTEAFF.

The chain is built from TRBV6-5 and TRBJ1-5; weak D call: TRBD1 (5 bases). This CDR3 has 15 residues. Germline values: CDR1 MNHEY, CDR2 SVGAGI. V lost 5 bases and J lost 6, with 17 bases in between. The CDR3 bases are TGTGCCAGCAGTCCCCGTAGAGCGGGGCCTCAGCCCCAGCATTTT. This gives the protein CASSPRRAGPQPQHF.

The chain is built from TRBV7-9 and TRBJ2-5; D call uncertain. V lost 8 bases to trimming and J lost 3 bases, with 16 bases between them. Germline loops: CDR1 SEHNR, CDR2 FQNEAQ (reference sequence). The CDR3 length is 14 residues. The CDR3, as DNA: TGTGCCAGCTCCATCTCCGCGAAGGAAGAGACCCAGTACTTC. Translating it yields CASSISAKEETQYF.

The chain recombines TRBV18 with TRBJ2-5; the D gene is possibly TRBD2 (5 bases). V was cut by 3 bases and J by 3 bases, with 14 bases left in between. The CDR3 runs 15 residues. The germline gives CDR1 KGHSH, CDR2 LQKENI. CDR3 sequence reads: CASSPIDGVKETQYF. The CDR3 bases are TGTGCCAGCTCACCGATAGACGGGGTCAAAGAGACCCAGTACTTC.

The chain is built from TRBV7-2 and TRBJ1-1, with D uncertain. CDR1 and CDR2 (germline): SGHTA, FQGNSA. V lost 5 bases and J lost 0, with 7 bases in between. The CDR3 has 13 amino acids. The CDR3 DNA reads TGTGCCAGCAGCCAAGGTATGAACACTGAAGCTTTCTTT. As protein: CASSQGMNTEAFF.

V is TRBV5-6 and J is TRBJ1-3, with 9 bases that match TRBD1. The CDR3 consists of 14 residues. Germline CDR1 and CDR2: SGHDT and YYEEEE. Trimming at V came to 0 bases and at J to 7 bases, leaving 2 bases not matched to a gene. CDR3 DNA sequence: TGTGCCAGCAGCTTGGTACAGGGGGCCAACACCATATATTTT. It encodes CASSLVQGANTIYF.

This sequence joins TRBV7-8 and TRBJ1-2; 10 bases are a match to TRBD1. J lost 7 bases, V lost 3 bases, and 11 bases had no gene match. There are 16 residues in the CDR3. The germline CDR1 and CDR2 sequences are SGHVS and FQNEAQ. CDR3 in DNA: TGTGCCAGCAGCTTTAGGGCCGACAGGGGGCAGGGTGGCTACACCTTC. Amino acids: CASSFRADRGQGGYTF.

The chain links TRBV15 to TRBJ2-5; TRBD1 matches at 9 bases. The germline V gene encodes CDR1 LNHNV and CDR2 YYDKDF (reference sequence). V dropped 3 bases and J dropped 7; count of bases not matched to a gene: 9. The CDR3 has 15 amino acids. Here the CDR3 reads CATSSPGQGRRTQYF. The CDR3 DNA reads as TGTGCCACCAGCAGTCCTGGACAGGGGAGGAGGACCCAGTACTTC.

The chain joins TRBV7-3 to TRBJ2-3; D may be TRBD2 (5 bases). Germline CDR1 SGHTA, CDR2 FQGTGA. There are 16 residues in the CDR3. The V end lost 5 bases, the J end lost 2 bases, and 17 bases lay between the germline ends. The DNA for the CDR3 is TGTGCCAGCAGCCGGGGAACAGCTTACTCCACAGATACGCAGTATTTT. Protein product: CASSRGTAYSTDTQYF.

Notes on this clone: One junction end disagrees with the germline gene, perhaps due to a read error. This chain joins TRBV19 and TRBJ1-5, with D unresolved. Germline V gene sequence: CDR1 LNHDA, CDR2 SQIVND (reference sequence). The CDR3 runs 13 residues. This CDR3 is CASSTSLYQPQHF. In DNA, the CDR3 is TGTGCCAGCAGTACTTCTTTGTACCAGCCCCAGCATTTT.

The rearrangement joins TRBV30 to TRBJ1-4, with 8 bases lining up with TRBD1. Germline V gene lookup returns CDR1 GTSNPN and CDR2 SVGIG (reference sequence). CDR3 length: 15 residues. Trimming removed 0 bases from V and 8 bases from J; junction bases left unmatched: 8. The CDR3 nucleotides read TGTGCCTGGAGTGTACGGGCAGGGGGCAAGGAAAAACTGTTTTTT. Translating gives CAWSVRAGGKEKLFF.